The 28 T cell receptor beta chains below come from one sample, sequenced in a study of cytomegalovirus exposure and HLA in healthy donors. This PCR relied on a set of 60 Vbeta primers and 13 Jbeta primers. Repertoires were generated with immunoSEQ multiplex PCR, while TCRdb's copy carries only in-frame clones and drops some. Here the sample spans approximately 190,000 clones, 82% being singletons. Sequenced input: PBMCs. The receptors derive from a woman between 45 and 65 years old in good health and CMV-seropositive.

This clone has only a few counts. The chain recombines TRBV5-4 with TRBJ1-1; no clear D. Germline V lookup: CDR1 SGHNT, CDR2 YYREEE (reference sequence). CDR3 length: 14 residues. The V end was cut by 1 base, the J end by 1 base, with 8 bases between. The CDR3 DNA is TGTGCCAGCAGCTTGTCGGTAACGAACACTGAAGCTTTCTTT. Translating it yields CASSLSVTNTEAFF.

This clone appeared once. This chain joins TRBV14 and TRBJ2-5; no firm D call. V lost 0 bases to trimming and J lost 3 bases, with 14 bases between them. The CDR3 is 16 amino acids. Germline V gene data show CDR1 as SGHDN and CDR2 as FVKESK. CDR3 sequence reads: CASSQEVGRLKETQYF. In nucleotides, the CDR3 is TGTGCCAGCAGCCAAGAAGTTGGCAGACTTAAAGAGACCCAGTACTTC.

This sequence joins TRBV7-2 and TRBJ2-3; maybe TRBD2 (6 bases). The CDR3 runs 15 residues. The germline V and J ends were trimmed by 5 bases and 1 base, with 13 bases remaining between them. Germline assignment: CDR1 SGHTA and CDR2 FQGNSA. CDR3: CASSLTRGRTDTQYF. The DNA of the CDR3 is TGTGCCAGCAGCCTGACGCGGGGCCGCACAGATACGCAGTATTTT. The full variable domain, its missing parts supplied by reference TRBV7-2 and TRBJ2-3, is GAGVSQSPSNKVTEKGKDVELRCDPISGHTALYWYRQSLGQGLEFLIYFQGNSAPDKSGLPSDRFSAERTGGSVSTLTIQRTQQEDSAVYLCASSLTRGRTDTQYFGPGTRLTVL.

The chain employs TRBV23-1 and TRBJ2-7, with TRBD1 identical over 7 bases. TRBV23-1 is an open reading frame whose function is uncertain. The CDR3 contains 15 residues. The J segment lost 4 bases and the V segment lost 6 bases, leaving 12 bases of the junction unmatched. This CDR3 reads CASSPGLTGSYEQYF. CDR3 nucleotide sequence: TGCGCCAGCAGCCCAGGGTTGACAGGGTCTTACGAGCAGTACTTC.

This chain connects TRBV5-4 to TRBJ2-1, with D tentatively TRBD1 (6 bases). The length of the CDR3 is 17 residues. Germline loops: CDR1 SGHNT, CDR2 YYREEE (reference sequence). Trimming stripped 2 bases from V and 5 bases from J, with 20 bases between. The CDR3 is CASSLPGHPMVDNEQFF. The CDR3 nucleotides read TGTGCCAGCAGCTTACCGGGACACCCCATGGTTGACAATGAGCAGTTCTTC. Full variable domain (outside the CDR3, taken from reference TRBV5-4 and TRBJ2-1): ETGVTQSPTHLIKTRGQQVTLRCSSQSGHNTVSWYQQALGQGPQFIFQYYREEENGRGNFPPRFSGLQFPNYSSELNVNALELDDSALYLCASSLPGHPMVDNEQFFGPGTRLTVL.

The rearrangement joins TRBV5-1 to TRBJ1-4; 8 bases are shared with TRBD1. The V gene's germline CDR1 is SGHRS and CDR2 YFSETQ. This CDR3 contains 14 residues. The V segment lost 0 bases and the J segment 8 bases; nucleotides outside the gene matches: 3. The CDR3 protein is CASSLGTGQEKLFF. In DNA form, the CDR3 reads TGCGCCAGCAGCTTGGGGACAGGGCAAGAAAAACTGTTTTTT.

The V gene is TRBV7-9, the J gene TRBJ1-4; tentative D call: TRBD1 (5 bases). The germline V and J ends were trimmed by 5 bases and 0 bases, with 13 bases remaining between them. The CDR3 spans 16 residues. CDR1 and CDR2 (germline): SEHNR, FQNEAQ (reference sequence). Here the CDR3 DNA reads TGTGCCAGCAGCGCACCGACAGCCTCAACTAATGAAAAACTGTTTTTT. Translation gives CASSAPTASTNEKLFF.

This rearrangement joins TRBV7-3 to TRBJ2-7; possible D gene TRBD2, 6 bases. Germline assignment: CDR1 SGHTA and CDR2 FQGTGA. The CDR3 runs to 15 residues. Trimming stripped 1 base from V and 2 bases from J, with 12 bases between. CDR3 nucleotide sequence: TGTGCCAGCAGCTTAAGTAAGGGACTCCCCTACGAGCAGTACTTC. Translating it yields CASSLSKGLPYEQYF. The variable domain in full, completed from reference TRBV7-3 and TRBJ2-7, reads GAGVSQTPSNKVTEKGKYVELRCDPISGHTALYWYRQSLGQGPEFLIYFQGTGAADDSGLPNDRFFAVRPEGSVSTLKIQRTERGDSAVYLCASSLSKGLPYEQYFGPGTRLTVT.

This clone is a singleton in its sample. The chain joins TRBV29-1 to TRBJ1-1; 11 bases align to TRBD1. This CDR3 spans 14 amino acids. Germline V CDR1 and CDR2: SQVTM, ANQGSEA. V lost 3 bases and J lost 8; bases outside the gene matches: 8. The CDR3 DNA follows: TGCAGCGTTGACCCGGGACAGGGGGTTGGAGAAGCTTTCTTT. Protein product: CSVDPGQGVGEAFF.

The gene calls are TRBV19 and TRBJ2-1; 7 bases are shared with TRBD2. CDR3 length equals 15 residues. Germline assignment: CDR1 LNHDA and CDR2 SQIVND (reference sequence). J was trimmed by 1 base and V by 6 bases; bases with no gene match: 6. The chain's CDR3 is CASSASGGSYNEQFF. The CDR3 DNA reads as TGTGCCAGTAGCGCTAGCGGCGGTTCCTACAATGAGCAGTTCTTC.

This clone was observed a few times. The genes are TRBV28 and TRBJ1-2; a weak D match, TRBD1 (6 bases). The CDR3 runs 13 residues. Germline loops: CDR1 MDHEN, CDR2 SYDVKM. Trimming cost V 5 bases and J 4 bases, with 11 bases left between them. The chain's CDR3 is CASSPTGVYGYTF. CDR3 nucleotide sequence: TGTGCCAGCAGTCCGACAGGAGTCTATGGCTACACCTTC.

The gene calls are TRBV7-2 and TRBJ2-7; 7 bases are a match to TRBD2. With 1 base clipped from V and 7 bases from J, the junction kept 16 bases outside the gene matches. CDR1 SGHTA and CDR2 FQGNSA come from the germline V gene. The CDR3 is 17 residues long. CDR3 sequence: CASSLDGMTSPQREQYF. The CDR3 bases are TGTGCCAGCAGCTTAGATGGGATGACTAGCCCTCAGAGGGAGCAGTACTTC.

The CDR3 DNA reads as TGTGCCAGCAGCCGACTTGGGCGGGGGTACACAGATACGCAGTATTTT. This encodes CASSRLGRGYTDTQYF. The V gene is TRBV7-2, the J gene TRBJ2-3, with 7 bases identical to TRBD2. Germline values: CDR1 SGHTA, CDR2 FQGNSA. The length of the CDR3 is 16 residues. V was pared by 5 bases and J by 2 bases, with 10 bases of the junction left unmatched.

The genes are TRBV29-1 and TRBJ1-2; 9 bases match TRBD1. From germline, CDR1 is SQVTM and CDR2 ANQGSEA. V dropped 7 bases and J dropped 8; count of bases not matched to a gene: 5. This CDR3 spans 11 amino acids. CDR3 in amino acids: CSGTGVEGYTF. CDR3 nucleotide sequence: TGCAGCGGGACAGGGGTTGAAGGCTACACCTTC.

This sequence joins TRBV4-1 and TRBJ2-1; 8 bases line up with TRBD2. With V trimmed by 4 bases and J by 6 bases, 8 bases remained unmatched. From germline, CDR1 is MGHRA and CDR2 YSYEKL. The CDR3 sequence is 15 residues long. CDR3 nucleotides: TGCGCCAGCAGCCCTTTAACGGGAGGGCTCAATGAGCAGTTCTTC. Amino acids: CASSPLTGGLNEQFF.

The CDR3 coding sequence is TGTGCCAGTAGTACTCCCCCGTACAGCGGGAGTACAGAGACCCAGTACTTC. It specifies CASSTPPYSGSTETQYF. The chain links TRBV19 to TRBJ2-5; 8 bases agree with TRBD2. In germline, CDR1 is LNHDA, CDR2 SQIVND (reference sequence). V lost 4 bases to trimming and J lost 4 bases; unmatched junction nucleotides: 14. This CDR3 contains 17 residues.

The J gene is TRBJ2-5, the V gene TRBV28; 7 bases are a match to TRBD2. With 5 bases clipped from V and 5 bases from J, the junction kept 8 bases outside the gene matches. Germline CDR1 reads MDHEN; CDR2 reads SYDVKM. This CDR3 contains 14 residues. In DNA, the CDR3 is TGTGCCAGCAGTCGGGACTACCCCGCGGAGACCCAGTACTTC. Translated, it gives CASSRDYPAETQYF.

CDR3 amino acids: CASSPVGPGVGHYGYTF. The CDR3 region has the DNA TGCGCCAGCAGTCCCGTCGGCCCAGGGGTGGGTCACTATGGCTACACCTTC. The V and J genes are TRBV5-1 and TRBJ1-2, with a weak D call TRBD1 (6 bases). Germline CDR1 reads SGHRS; CDR2 reads YFSETQ. The CDR3 runs 17 residues. The ends were cut back, 5 bases at V and 3 bases at J, with 23 bases in the middle.

The chain is built from TRBV9 and TRBJ2-1; a weak D match, TRBD1 (6 bases). The V gene lost 0 bases and the J gene lost 1 base, with 11 bases spanning the gap. The CDR3 loop spans 16 amino acids. CDR1 is SGDLS and CDR2 is YYNGEE in the germline V gene. Here the CDR3 reads CASSVGVGASYNEQFF. For the CDR3, the DNA is TGTGCCAGCAGCGTAGGAGTGGGGGCTTCCTACAATGAGCAGTTCTTC.

J is TRBJ2-4 and V is TRBV13; maybe TRBD1 (7 bases). The length of the CDR3 is 15 residues. Deletions cut 8 bases from V and 4 bases from J, with 18 bases between. Germline CDR1 and CDR2: PRHDT and FYEKMQ (reference sequence). CDR3 bases: TGTGCCAGCTCCTGGGGGGCAGGGGGGAAAAACATTCAGTACTTC. Residues: CASSWGAGGKNIQYF.

With regard to this clone: The junction and the germline gene differ at one end; a read error may be behind it. The J gene is TRBJ2-4, the V gene TRBV19; possibly TRBD2 for D (5 bases). The CDR3 runs to 13 residues. CDR1 LNHDA and CDR2 SQIVND come from the germline V gene (reference sequence). This CDR3 is CASSLVPGNSQYF. CDR3 coding DNA: TGTGCCAGTAGCCTTGTCCCCGGGAACAGTCAGTACTTC.

The DNA of the CDR3 is TGTGCCAGCAGCTGGGGGGGGCCGAACTATGGCTACACCTTC. Protein sequence: CASSWGGPNYGYTF. V is TRBV7-2 and J is TRBJ1-2; the D gene is possibly TRBD1 (6 bases). Trimming pared 4 bases from V and 2 bases from J, leaving 11 bases between. Germline CDR1 reads SGHTA; CDR2 reads FQGNSA. The CDR3 contains 14 residues.

This clone was seen at least ten times. The chain recombines TRBV14 with TRBJ1-1; unclear D gene. The CDR3 spans 13 residues. V dropped 0 bases and J dropped 7 bases, with 9 bases sitting between them. CDR1 and CDR2 (germline): SGHDN, FVKESK. CDR3 region: CASSQDREFEAFF. The CDR3 DNA reads TGTGCCAGCAGCCAAGATAGGGAGTTTGAAGCTTTCTTT.

This clone has only a few counts. The gene calls are TRBV4-2 and TRBJ1-1, with 7 bases matching TRBD1. CDR1 and CDR2 (germline): LGHNA, YNFKEQ. V shed 1 base, J shed 5 bases, and the junction held 7 bases outside the gene matches. The CDR3 runs to 15 residues. This CDR3 is CASSQADRDSTEAFF. The CDR3 nucleotides read TGTGCCAGCAGCCAAGCCGACAGGGACTCAACTGAAGCTTTCTTT.

The V call is TRBV18, the J call TRBJ2-1; TRBD2 agrees at 7 bases. This CDR3 spans 15 amino acids. After removal of 3 bases from V and 6 bases from J, the junction contained 8 bases not matched to a gene. Germline lookup yields CDR1 KGHSH and CDR2 LQKENI. The CDR3 DNA reads TGTGCCAGCTCACCGTGGGACTGGGAGGGCAATGAGCAGTTCTTC. This translates into CASSPWDWEGNEQFF.

This chain links TRBV19 with TRBJ2-1, with 7 bases lining up with TRBD2. Trimming removed 5 bases from V and 0 bases from J; junction bases left unmatched: 7. The CDR3 has 16 amino acids. In germline, CDR1 is LNHDA, CDR2 SQIVND (reference sequence). CDR3 loop: CASSPRAGSSYNEQFF. For the CDR3, the DNA is TGTGCCAGTAGTCCACGAGCGGGAAGCTCCTACAATGAGCAGTTCTTC.

V gene TRBV28 combines with J gene TRBJ1-1, with TRBD1 as a possible D gene (5 bases). This CDR3 is built from 14 residues. Trimming stripped 3 bases from V and 3 bases from J, with 11 bases between. Germline lookup yields CDR1 MDHEN and CDR2 SYDVKM. This CDR3 is CASSFWLGDTEAFF. The DNA of the CDR3 is TGTGCCAGCAGTTTTTGGTTAGGGGACACTGAAGCTTTCTTT.

The V gene is TRBV11-1, the J gene TRBJ2-2; 9 bases agree with TRBD1. Germline trimming cut 5 bases from V and 7 bases from J; bases unmatched to any gene: 8. The CDR3 runs 15 residues. Per germline, CDR1 SGHAT and CDR2 FQDESV (reference sequence). The CDR3 protein is CASSPRQGVRGELFF. The CDR3 nucleotides read TGTGCCAGCAGCCCGAGACAGGGGGTACGCGGGGAGCTGTTTTTT. The entire variable domain, with the rest obtained from reference TRBV11-1 and TRBJ2-2, is as follows: EAEVAQSPRYKITEKSQAVAFWCDPISGHATLYWYRQILGQGPELLVQFQDESVVDDSQLPKDRFSAERLKGVDSTLKIQPAELGDSAMYLCASSPRQGVRGELFFGEGSRLTVL.